A single sample is the source of the 5 T cell receptor beta chains below, sequenced in a study of T cells in Graves' hyperthyroidism and ophthalmopathy. What was amplified from RNA transcripts were TCR beta CDR3 regions. The HTBI set primed first-round TCR CDR3 RT-PCR. Via MiXCR, TCRdb re-called the multiplex PCR reads, giving one row per CDR3 protein. The sample yields around 340,000 distinct CDR3 sequences, roughly 15% seen once. The sequencing sample was made of blood. The receptors stem from a woman younger than 45 with Graves' hyperthyroidism that later progressed to Graves' ophthalmopathy.

This sequence joins TRBV10-3 and TRBJ2-5; D might be TRBD1 or TRBD2, each matching 5 bases. The CDR3 covers 13 residues. V was cut by 11 bases and J by 5 bases, with 18 bases left in between. The germline gives CDR1 ENHRY, CDR2 SYGVKD. The CDR3 loop is CAVTWGMGETQYF. CDR3 coding DNA: TGTGCCGTCACCTGGGGGATGGGGGAGACCCAGTACTTC.

The chain carries TRBV19 and TRBJ1-2; D is unclear. The CDR3 spans 15 residues. Trimming shortened V by 2 bases and J by 4 bases, and 14 bases separated the two germline ends. Germline values: CDR1 LNHDA, CDR2 SQIVND (reference sequence). CDR3 in DNA: TGTGCCAGTAGTATATCGTCAGAGGGCGGCTATGGCTACACCTTC. Its protein product is CASSISSEGGYGYTF.

Ten or more counts support this clonotype. This chain links TRBV11-2 with TRBJ2-1, with 8 bases that match TRBD2. The V and J ends lost 5 bases and 0 bases, in that order; junction bases with no gene match: 6. The CDR3 consists of 16 residues. Germline-derived CDR1 and CDR2 are SGHAT and FQNNGV. The CDR3 DNA reads as TGTGCCAGCAGCCCACGACTAGCGAACTCCTACAATGAGCAGTTCTTC. Protein sequence: CASSPRLANSYNEQFF.

Ten or more counts support this clonotype. The chain uses TRBV20-1 and TRBJ2-7; 11 nucleotides agree with TRBD2. Germline assignment: CDR1 DFQATT and CDR2 SNEGSKA (reference sequence). V was clipped by 6 bases and J by 3 bases; unmatched bases: 10. The CDR3 has 15 amino acids. The chain's CDR3 is CSAINPGLADYEQYF. The CDR3 nucleotides read TGCAGTGCCATAAATCCGGGACTAGCGGACTACGAGCAGTACTTC.

This clonotype was picked up a small number of times. The gene calls are TRBV6-1 and TRBJ2-7; no reliable D call. Per germline, CDR1 MNHNS and CDR2 SASEGT. Trimming took off 2 bases at V and 2 bases at J, with 13 bases between the two ends. This CDR3 comprises 15 residues. CDR3 protein: CASSESLVLTYEQYF. The CDR3 DNA sequence: TGTGCCAGCAGTGAATCGCTAGTCCTCACCTACGAGCAGTACTTC.